This entry lists 23 T cell receptor beta chains sequenced from one sample in a study of CD8+ T cells in alopecia areata. In each case, RNA was isolated and then reverse transcribed into cDNA as the sequencing template. Generated by immunoSEQ multiplex PCR, the TCRdb table keeps only in-frame clones and is missing some. The sample shows under 250,000 clones, 45% to 70% of them seen only once. The sequenced sample consisted of CD8+ T cells sorted from blood. The source is a human donor in good health.

The V call is TRBV11-2, the J call TRBJ2-1; possibly TRBD1 for D (5 bases). Germline CDR1 reads SGHAT; CDR2 reads FQNNGV. The CDR3 totals 16 residues. Trimming removed 1 base from V and 3 bases from J, with 13 bases in between. The CDR3 region has the DNA TGTGCCAGCAGCTTAGGGACATCGCCCCTCTACAATGAGCAGTTCTTC. Its protein is CASSLGTSPLYNEQFF.

The chain carries TRBV4-2 and TRBJ2-3, with 7 bases aligning to TRBD1. The CDR3 has 16 residues. CDR1 LGHNA and CDR2 YNFKEQ come from the germline V gene. The ends lost 0 bases at V and 4 bases at J; junction bases unmatched: 7. CDR3 protein: CASSQERGGEADTQYF. The CDR3 DNA is TGTGCCAGCAGCCAAGAACGAGGGGGCGAGGCAGATACGCAGTATTTT.

This clone was seen only a few times. V is TRBV5-4 and J is TRBJ2-4; D is perhaps TRBD1 (5 bases). The V and J ends lost 0 bases and 9 bases respectively, with 7 bases between them. The CDR3 runs 12 residues. Germline values: CDR1 SGHNT, CDR2 YYREEE (reference sequence). CDR3 in DNA: TGTGCCAGCAGCTTGGAAGGGGCCATTCAGTACTTC. It specifies CASSLEGAIQYF.

This clone was counted ten times or more. J is TRBJ2-6 and V is TRBV6-5, with D possibly being TRBD1 (5 bases). The germline CDR1 and CDR2 sequences are MNHEY and SVGAGI. CDR3 length: 16 amino acids. V dropped 0 bases and J dropped 2 bases, with 8 bases sitting between them. In nucleotides, the CDR3 is TGTGCCAGCAGTTACTCGCAGGGCCCTGGGGCCAACGTCCTGACTTTC. Encoded protein: CASSYSQGPGANVLTF.

The rearrangement joins TRBV13 to TRBJ2-1, with a tentative D call TRBD2 (5 bases). Germline CDR1 is PRHDT and CDR2 is FYEKMQ (reference sequence). This CDR3 comprises 14 residues. V shed 3 bases and J shed 7 bases, with 13 bases lying between them. The CDR3 spells CASSLAPGGNEQFF. The CDR3 DNA is TGTGCCAGCAGCTTGGCCCCTGGCGGGAATGAGCAGTTCTTC.

V gene TRBV23-1 combines with J gene TRBJ2-3; D call uncertain. TRBV23-1 is an open reading frame whose function is uncertain. This CDR3 spans 14 amino acids. The V end lost 4 bases, the J end lost 2 bases, and 10 bases lay between the germline ends. The CDR3 loop is CASSRKRVTDTQYF. The CDR3 DNA follows: TGCGCCAGCAGTCGGAAGCGAGTCACAGATACGCAGTATTTT.

The genes are TRBV29-1 and TRBJ1-2; 8 bases line up with TRBD1. This CDR3 has 15 residues. Per the germline V gene, CDR1 is SQVTM and CDR2 is ANQGSEA. The ends lost 6 bases at V and 4 bases at J; junction bases unmatched: 13. The CDR3 nucleotides read TGCAGCGTCCAAACGCCCCGGACAGGGATCTATGGCTACACCTTC. It encodes CSVQTPRTGIYGYTF.

This CDR3 reads CASSQGLRAPGANVLTF. In DNA, the CDR3 is TGCGCCAGCAGCCAGGGATTAAGGGCTCCTGGGGCCAACGTCCTGACTTTC. V gene TRBV4-1 combines with J gene TRBJ2-6; D remains ambiguous. The CDR3 runs 17 residues. Trimming cost V 3 bases and J 2 bases, with 14 bases left between them. Germline loops: CDR1 MGHRA, CDR2 YSYEKL.

J is TRBJ2-7 and V is TRBV9; no firm D call. Per germline, CDR1 SGDLS and CDR2 YYNGEE. CDR3 length: 13 residues. The V end lost 2 bases, the J end lost 6 bases, and 12 bases lay between the germline ends. CDR3 bases: TGTGCCAGCAGCGTCGAGACCCATTCCGAGCAGTACTTC. It is translated as CASSVETHSEQYF.

This clone turned up a few times. This chain joins TRBV7-9 and TRBJ2-1; 9 bases match TRBD1. V lost 6 bases, J lost 5 bases, and 5 bases stayed unmatched. The CDR3 runs to 14 residues. CDR1 SEHNR and CDR2 FQNEAQ come from the germline V gene (reference sequence). The CDR3 DNA is TGTGCCAGCAGTTTGGGACAGGGTCACAATGAGCAGTTCTTC. Translating it yields CASSLGQGHNEQFF. The full variable domain, rest sourced from reference TRBV7-9 and TRBJ2-1, is DTGVSQNPRHKITKRGQNVTFRCDPISEHNRLYWYRQTLGQGPEFLTYFQNEAQLEKSRLLSDRFSAERPKGSFSTLEIQRTEQGDSAMYLCASSLGQGHNEQFFGPGTRLTVL.

The CDR3, as DNA: TGTGCCAGCAGCGTATCTGGGGTGACCTACGAGCAGTACTTC. Amino acids: CASSVSGVTYEQYF. V usage is TRBV9 and J usage is TRBJ2-7, with D unclear. The CDR3 runs to 14 residues. Trimming took 1 base from V and 2 from J, leaving 10 bases between them. Germline V lookup: CDR1 SGDLS, CDR2 YYNGEE.

This chain connects TRBV4-1 to TRBJ2-5; 8 bases line up with TRBD2. The CDR3 is 16 residues long. The V gene's germline CDR1 is MGHRA and CDR2 YSYEKL. V lost 0 bases and J lost 1; bases outside the gene matches: 4. This chain's CDR3 is CASSQEIAGLQETQYF. The DNA for the CDR3 is TGCGCCAGCAGCCAAGAGATAGCGGGGCTCCAAGAGACCCAGTACTTC.

This clone has only a few counts. This chain links TRBV13 with TRBJ2-5, with D hard to call. V shed 1 base and J shed 1 base, with 7 bases lying between them. This CDR3 comprises 14 residues. Germline CDR1 PRHDT, CDR2 FYEKMQ (reference sequence). The CDR3 here is CASSLAASQETQYF. DNA of the CDR3: TGTGCCAGCAGCTTAGCGGCCAGCCAAGAGACCCAGTACTTC.

The chain links TRBV11-2 to TRBJ2-7; D is ambiguous. The CDR3 totals 13 residues. Germline CDR1 and CDR2: SGHAT and FQNNGV. Trimming shortened V by 4 bases and J by 3 bases, and 10 bases separated the two germline ends. CDR3 in amino acids: CASSSPNDYEQYF. CDR3 in DNA: TGTGCCAGCAGCTCCCCAAATGACTACGAGCAGTACTTC. Full variable domain (rest looked up from reference TRBV11-2 and TRBJ2-7): EAGVAQSPRYKIIEKRQSVAFWCNPISGHATLYWYQQILGQGPKLLIQFQNNGVVDDSQLPKDRFSAERLKGVDSTLKIQPAKLEDSAVYLCASSSPNDYEQYFGPGTRLTVT.

This clone turned up a few times. This sequence joins TRBV15 and TRBJ2-7, with D unresolved. This CDR3 is 14 amino acids long. Germline V gene lookup returns CDR1 LNHNV and CDR2 YYDKDF (reference sequence). The V gene lost 1 base and the J gene lost 3 bases, with 10 bases spanning the gap. The CDR3 DNA reads as TGTGCCACCAGCAGAGTGAAGACTCTCTACGAGCAGTACTTC. Protein product: CATSRVKTLYEQYF. Full variable domain (remainder filled in from reference TRBV15 and TRBJ2-7): DAMVIQNPRYQVTQFGKPVTLSCSQTLNHNVMYWYQQKSSQAPKLLFHYYDKDFNNEADTPDNFQSRRPNTSFCFLDIRSPGLGDTAMYLCATSRVKTLYEQYFGPGTRLTVT.

The chain uses TRBV7-6 and TRBJ2-3; TRBD1 might be the D (5 bases). The V and J ends lost 3 bases and 2 bases respectively, with 9 bases between them. There are 14 residues in the CDR3. Looked up from germline, CDR1 is SGHVS and CDR2 is FNYEAQ. The DNA of the CDR3 is TGTGCCAGCAGCTTTCAGGGTCTCACAGATACGCAGTATTTT. Protein product: CASSFQGLTDTQYF.

This clone has only a few counts. This chain joins TRBV29-1 and TRBJ2-5; the match to TRBD1 covers 8 bases. The germline gives CDR1 SQVTM, CDR2 ANQGSEA. Germline trimming cut 2 bases from V and 5 bases from J; bases unmatched to any gene: 4. CDR3 length: 13 residues. CDR3 protein: CSVETTGDETQYF. The CDR3 DNA reads TGCAGCGTTGAAACGACAGGGGATGAGACCCAGTACTTC.

The genes are TRBV15 and TRBJ2-1; unclear D gene. Germline lookup yields CDR1 LNHNV and CDR2 YYDKDF (reference sequence). This CDR3 spans 14 amino acids. V gave up 4 bases and J gave up 7 bases, with 14 bases separating them. The CDR3 coding sequence is TGTGCCACCAGCACCGGGCCACCATCAAATGAGCAGTTCTTC. It encodes CATSTGPPSNEQFF.

The DNA for the CDR3 is TGTGCCAGCAGCGGACCTACAGGGGATTCGGATGGCTACACCTTC. Translation: CASSGPTGDSDGYTF. This sequence joins TRBV7-9 and TRBJ1-2; 7 bases are shared with TRBD1. Germline CDR1 and CDR2: SEHNR and FQNEAQ (reference sequence). This CDR3 is 15 amino acids long. Germline trimming cut 5 bases from V and 6 bases from J; bases unmatched to any gene: 12.

The chain is built from TRBV6-5 and TRBJ2-1; no clear D gene. V lost 0 bases and J 6 bases, leaving 6 bases between the germline ends. The CDR3 runs to 13 residues. Germline-derived CDR1 and CDR2 are MNHEY and SVGAGI. In DNA, the CDR3 is TGTGCCAGCAGTTACTCTCCCCTCAATGAGCAGTTCTTC. Translation gives CASSYSPLNEQFF.

This chain links TRBV19 with TRBJ2-7; no clear D. The germline V gene encodes CDR1 LNHDA and CDR2 SQIVND (reference sequence). CDR3 length equals 14 residues. V was shortened by 3 bases and J by 2 bases, with 11 bases between the two germline ends. CDR3 in amino acids: CASSMGFPPYEQYF. The CDR3 DNA is TGTGCCAGTAGTATGGGATTCCCGCCCTACGAGCAGTACTTC. Filled out from reference TRBV19 and TRBJ2-7, the complete variable domain reads DGGITQSPKYLFRKEGQNVTLSCEQNLNHDAMYWYRQDPGQGLRLIYYSQIVNDFQKGDIAEGYSVSREKKESFPLTVTSAQKNPTAFYLCASSMGFPPYEQYFGPGTRLTVT.

In DNA form, the CDR3 reads TGTGCCACCCAAGGTGAAACTGGGGCCAACGTCCTGACTTTC. It encodes CATQGETGANVLTF. The rearrangement uses TRBV25-1 and TRBJ2-6; D gene unclear. CDR3 length: 14 residues. Trimming took 10 bases from V and 2 from J, leaving 12 bases between them. CDR1 is MGHDK, CDR2 SYGVNS, per germline.

In its sample, this clone was seen a few times. The V call is TRBV29-1, the J call TRBJ2-1, with D possibly TRBD2 on 6 matching bases. CDR3 size: 15 residues. Germline-derived CDR1 and CDR2 are SQVTM and ANQGSEA. Deletions cut 4 bases from V and 1 base from J, with 14 bases between. The CDR3 region has the DNA TGCAGCGTTGTGGGGGAGGTTTGGTCCTACAATGAGCAGTTCTTC. Translated: CSVVGEVWSYNEQFF.